This paragraph reports one TCR beta chain. The antigen remains undetermined. The table came from immunoSEQ multiplex PCR; TCRdb's copy has only in-frame clones and leaves some out. Found here are under 35,000 clones, roughly nine tenths of them singletons; the top ten hold about 41%. Germline CDR1 reads ENHRY; CDR2 reads SYGVKD. This CDR3 region has 12 residues. Trimming removed 8 bases at V and 2 bases at J, with 10 bases between. These data are taken from a study of T cell responses to AZD1222 COVID-19 vaccine. Findings and limits, study-wide: Repertoire sampling was restricted to post-peak T cell response timepoints.

The sequencing used peripheral blood, collected on day 0 of AZD1222 vaccination. The rearrangement links TRBV10-3 to TRBJ2-7; D remains unclear. The sequence came from an adult in good health. This chain's CDR3 is CAIGVTPYEQYF. The CDR3 region has the DNA TGTGCCATCGGAGTCACTCCCTACGAGCAGTACTTC.